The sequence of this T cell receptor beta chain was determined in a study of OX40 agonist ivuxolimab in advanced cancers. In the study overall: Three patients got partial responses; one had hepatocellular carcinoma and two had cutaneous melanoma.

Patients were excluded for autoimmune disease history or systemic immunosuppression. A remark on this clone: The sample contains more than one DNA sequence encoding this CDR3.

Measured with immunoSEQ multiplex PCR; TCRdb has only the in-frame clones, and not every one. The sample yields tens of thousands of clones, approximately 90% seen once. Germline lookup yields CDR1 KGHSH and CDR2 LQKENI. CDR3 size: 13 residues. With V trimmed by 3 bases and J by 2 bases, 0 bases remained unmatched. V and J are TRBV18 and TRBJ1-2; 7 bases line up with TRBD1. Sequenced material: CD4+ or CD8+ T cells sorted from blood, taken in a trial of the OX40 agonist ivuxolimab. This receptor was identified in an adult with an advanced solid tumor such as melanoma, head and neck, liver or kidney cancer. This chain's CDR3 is CASSPDRNYGYTF. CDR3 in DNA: TGTGCCAGCTCACCGGACAGGAACTATGGCTACACCTTC.